This is a list of T cell receptor beta chains from one sample in a study of blood T cell repertoires in COVID-19. Only in-frame clones appear in the TCRdb table, and some are missing; sequencing was by immunoSEQ multiplex PCR. Here the sample spans 150,000 to 200,000 clones, around 84% being singletons. Sequenced: peripheral blood. The source is a man in his fifties or sixties with active or convalescent COVID-19. Both conserved end residues are part of each CDR3. Each record gives: clone size, V gene, D gene, J gene, CDR3 DNA, CDR3 protein. The D gene is left open where the match is weak. A clone size is listed for some rows: how often the clone was seen (once, few, many), or a class if it is expanded.

size: NA; V: TRBV18; D: NA; J: TRBJ2-7; DNA: TGTGCCAGCTCACCATCTGGGGAGGCGTACGAGCAGTACTTC; CDR3: CASSPSGEAYEQYF
size: NA; V: TRBV28; D: NA; J: TRBJ1-3; DNA: TGTGCCAGCAGTTTAAATCGGGAACGCTCTGGAAACACCATATATTTT; CDR3: CASSLNRERSGNTIYF
size: NA; V: TRBV19; D: TRBD1; J: TRBJ1-5; DNA: TGTGCCAGTACCATCGGACAGGCCAATCAGCCCCAGCATTTT; CDR3: CASTIGQANQPQHF
size: NA; V: TRBV18; D: TRBD1; J: TRBJ2-2; DNA: TGTGCCAGCTCACCATGGCAGGACAGGGGCGTAACCGGGGAGCTGTTTTTT; CDR3: CASSPWQDRGVTGELFF
size: NA; V: TRBV6-2/TRBV6-3; D: TRBD2; J: TRBJ2-3; DNA: TGTGCCAGCAGTTACTCCCCCGAGGGGAGCGGGAGGGCCGTGGCAGATACGCAGTATTTT; CDR3: CASSYSPEGSGRAVADTQYF
size: NA; V: TRBV7-8; D: TRBD1; J: TRBJ2-1; DNA: TGTGCCAGCAGCTTAGGTTTGACAGGGTACAATGAGCAGTTCTTC; CDR3: CASSLGLTGYNEQFF
size: NA; V: TRBV5-1; D: NA; J: TRBJ1-2; DNA: TGCGCCAGCAGCTTGGGACTACTCGGCTACACCTTC; CDR3: CASSLGLLGYTF
size: NA; V: TRBV27; D: NA; J: TRBJ2-1; DNA: TGTGCCAGCAGTCAAGGGACTGCCTACAATGAGCAGTTCTTC; CDR3: CASSQGTAYNEQFF
size: NA; V: TRBV4-1; D: NA; J: TRBJ2-3; DNA: TGCGCCAGCAGCCACCAGGGGACAGATACGCAGTATTTT; CDR3: CASSHQGTDTQYF
size: NA; V: TRBV7-2; D: NA; J: TRBJ1-3; DNA: TGTGCCAGCAGCCCACAGACCAACTCTGGAAACACCATATATTTT; CDR3: CASSPQTNSGNTIYF
size: NA; V: TRBV27; D: NA; J: TRBJ2-7; DNA: TGTGCCAGCGGCCGTCGCAGTGGCTCCTACGAGCAGTACTTC; CDR3: CASGRRSGSYEQYF
size: NA; V: TRBV11-1; D: NA; J: TRBJ1-1; DNA: TGTGCCAGCAGCTTAGAGTTGTCAGGGGAAGCTTTCTTT; CDR3: CASSLELSGEAFF
size: NA; V: TRBV27; D: NA; J: TRBJ2-5; DNA: TGTGCCAGCGGCCAGGAGACCCAGTACTTC; CDR3: CASGQETQYF
size: NA; V: TRBV7-2; D: NA; J: TRBJ1-4; DNA: TGTGCCAGCAGCTTAGTGGCAGCAACTAATGAAAAACTGTTTTTT; CDR3: CASSLVAATNEKLFF
size: NA; V: TRBV18; D: TRBD1; J: TRBJ2-7; DNA: TGTGCCAGCTCACCTGACAGGGGAGGTTCGCAGTACTTC; CDR3: CASSPDRGGSQYF
size: NA; V: TRBV15; D: NA; J: TRBJ2-1; DNA: TGTGCCACCAGCAGAGGTGGTAGCGGAAGCTCCTACAATGAGCAGTTCTTC; CDR3: CATSRGGSGSSYNEQFF
size: NA; V: TRBV19; D: TRBD1; J: TRBJ1-1; DNA: TGTGCCAGTAGTATAAACGGACAGGGGGTTGAAGCTTTCTTT; CDR3: CASSINGQGVEAFF
size: NA; V: TRBV24-1; D: NA; J: TRBJ1-2; DNA: TGTGCCACCAGTGATCCCATGGACAGCGGTTATGGCTACACCTTC; CDR3: CATSDPMDSGYGYTF
size: NA; V: TRBV27; D: TRBD2; J: TRBJ2-7; DNA: TGTGCCAGCAGCCACCAAGCGGGAGTTTACGAGCAGTACTTC; CDR3: CASSHQAGVYEQYF
size: NA; V: TRBV10-3; D: TRBD2; J: TRBJ2-1; DNA: TGTGCCATCAGCAGACTAGCGGGAGTCGATGAGCAGTTCTTC; CDR3: CAISRLAGVDEQFF
size: NA; V: TRBV29-1; D: TRBD1; J: TRBJ2-7; DNA: TGCAGCGTTGAAGGCCGGGACAGGGGAGAGCAGTACTTC; CDR3: CSVEGRDRGEQYF
size: NA; V: TRBV24-1; D: TRBD2; J: TRBJ2-1; DNA: TGTGCCACCAGTAGCGGGGGCCACAATGAGCAGTTCTTC; CDR3: CATSSGGHNEQFF
size: NA; V: TRBV27; D: TRBD1; J: TRBJ1-2; DNA: TGTGCCAGCAGAACGACAGGGGGCGCCAACTATGGCTACACCTTC; CDR3: CASRTTGGANYGYTF
size: once; V: TRBV14; D: NA; J: TRBJ1-5; DNA: TGTGCCAGCAGCCAATGGCAGAACAATCAGCCCCAGCATTTT; CDR3: CASSQWQNNQPQHF
size: NA; V: TRBV5-4; D: NA; J: TRBJ2-7; DNA: TGTGCCAGCAGCTTGTCCGCAGGGAGGGAGCAGTACTTC; CDR3: CASSLSAGREQYF
size: NA; V: TRBV14; D: NA; J: TRBJ1-1; DNA: TGTGCCAGCGGTCAGCAGGGCTGGACTGAAGCTTTCTTT; CDR3: CASGQQGWTEAFF
size: NA; V: TRBV11-2; D: TRBD1; J: TRBJ1-2; DNA: TGTGCCAGCAGCTTCAACAGGGGCGGCTATGGCTACACCTTC; CDR3: CASSFNRGGYGYTF
size: NA; V: TRBV5-6; D: NA; J: TRBJ2-7; DNA: TGTGCCAGCAGCTTAGGTGGGGCAACTGTCTACGAGCAGTACTTC; CDR3: CASSLGGATVYEQYF
size: NA; V: TRBV25-1; D: NA; J: TRBJ1-1; DNA: TGTGCCAGCAAATGGTGGAACTCGGGCACTGAAGCTTTCTTT; CDR3: CASKWWNSGTEAFF
size: NA; V: TRBV19; D: NA; J: TRBJ1-4; DNA: TGTGCCAGTAGTACCAGTTTCAATGAAAAACTGTTTTTT; CDR3: CASSTSFNEKLFF
size: NA; V: TRBV19; D: TRBD1; J: TRBJ1-5; DNA: TGTGCCAGTAGTACCGGACAGGGGGATCAGCCCCAGCATTTT; CDR3: CASSTGQGDQPQHF
size: NA; V: TRBV19; D: TRBD2; J: TRBJ2-7; DNA: TGTGCCAGTAGTGGGACTAGCGGGGGACCCTACGAGCAGTACTTC; CDR3: CASSGTSGGPYEQYF